A selection of T cell receptor beta chains follows, all from one sample in a study of metastatic and nonmetastatic thyroid tumors. TCRdb reanalyzed the PCR reads via MiXCR. This sample has about 21,000 clones, with over 20% found just once. Sequencing was carried out using tumor tissue. These receptors all come from a male donor with papillary thyroid cancer or a benign thyroid nodule (not recorded which). Some clones in this sample may be carry-over from other donors' samples. Each CDR3 is given with its conserved first and last residue. A D gene is named only where the DNA matches it firmly. Only some rows state a clone size, as once, few, many or a class for expanded clones.

TRBV10-1	few	TRBJ2-1	TRBD2	TGCGCCAGCAGTCCGGGACTAGCGGGCAATGAGCAGTTCTTC	CASSPGLAGNEQFF
TRBV6-4	many	TRBJ1-6	TRBD1	TGTGCCAGCAGCGTCACCGGGACAGAGGAATCACCCCTCCACTTT	CASSVTGTEESPLHF
TRBV10-3	few	TRBJ1-5	.	TGTGCCACCTTAGGGAGCCTTGAGAATCAGCCCCAGCATTTT	CATLGSLENQPQHF
TRBV20-1	.	TRBJ2-6	TRBD2	TGCAGTGCCATCGGGACTAGCGGGGCTGGGGCCAACGTCCTGACTTTC	CSAIGTSGAGANVLTF
TRBV6-5	medium-sized	TRBJ1-1	.	TGTGCCAGCAGTTACTTAGTGGGGGGCACTGAAGCTTTCTTT	CASSYLVGGTEAFF
TRBV6-1	.	TRBJ2-1	TRBD2	TGTGCCAGCAGCCAAGGACTAGCGGGAAACGAGCAGTTCTTC	CASSQGLAGNEQFF
TRBV5-1	.	TRBJ2-7	.	TGCGCCAGCAGCTTGGACGTCGGCGAGCAGTACTTC	CASSLDVGEQYF
TRBV6-5	.	TRBJ1-2	.	TGTGCCAGCAGTTACCTCAGGCGTGGCTACACCTTC	CASSYLRRGYTF
TRBV4-3	many	TRBJ2-3	TRBD2	TGCGCCAGCAGCCAAGTAACTAGCGGGAGGGCAGATACGCAGTATTTT	CASSQVTSGRADTQYF
TRBV27	many	TRBJ1-2	.	TGTGCCAGCATGTCAAAGGGGAGCCGCGGCTACACCTTC	CASMSKGSRGYTF
TRBV28	medium-sized	TRBJ2-7	TRBD1	TGTGCCAGCAGCCCGGGACAGGGGTTTCTCGAGCAGTACTTC	CASSPGQGFLEQYF
TRBV28	few	TRBJ2-6	.	TGTGCCAGCAGTTCAGGTGTAAACGTCCTGACTTTC	CASSSGVNVLTF
TRBV11-3	many	TRBJ2-1	TRBD1	TGTGCCAGCAGCTCGACAGGGTTCAATGAGCAGTTCTTC	CASSSTGFNEQFF
TRBV27	many	TRBJ1-3	.	TGTGCCAGCAGTTTATCGGGCCCCGGAAACACCATATATTTT	CASSLSGPGNTIYF
TRBV5-1	once	TRBJ2-7	TRBD1	TGCGCCAGCAGCATCACAGGGGGCGAGCAGTACTTC	CASSITGGEQYF
TRBV19	medium-sized	TRBJ1-1	TRBD1	TGTGCCAGTAGTATCCAGGGGGACACTGAAGCTTTCTTT	CASSIQGDTEAFF
TRBV2	medium-sized	TRBJ1-2	TRBD1	TGTGCCAGCAGTAGAGGACAGGGCAACTATGGCTACACCTTC	CASSRGQGNYGYTF
TRBV11-2	once	TRBJ1-4	TRBD1	TGTGCCAGCAGCCGACTTTGGACAGGAAATGAAAAACTGTTTTTC	CASSRLWTGNEKLFF
TRBV28	few	TRBJ2-1	TRBD2	TGTGCCAGCAGTCCCAAGACTAGCGGGAACCCTACCTACAATGAGCAGTTCTTC	CASSPKTSGNPTYNEQFF
TRBV7-6	many	TRBJ2-7	TRBD2	TGTGCCAGCAGCTTAGGGACTAGTAAAGAGCAGTACTTC	CASSLGTSKEQYF
TRBV6-4	few	TRBJ2-7	TRBD2	TGTGCCAGCATTGGGACTACTTGCCTCGAGCAGTACTTC	CASIGTTCLEQYF
TRBV6-2/TRBV6-3	few	TRBJ2-5	.	TGTGCCAGCAGTTACGTTGAGGGACGAGAGAACCAGTACTTC	CASSYVEGRENQYF
TRBV12-3/TRBV12-4	.	TRBJ2-6	.	TGTGCCAGCTGGTGCGTTTCTGGGGCCAACGTCCTGACTTTC	CASWCVSGANVLTF
TRBV20-1	many	TRBJ1-2	.	TGCAGTGCTAGCGATTTCTGGGGTGGTGGCTACACCTTC	CSASDFWGGGYTF
TRBV20-1	many	TRBJ2-1	TRBD1	TGCAGTGCTAGAGATCGACCAGGGGGCGTTTTCCAGTTCTTC	CSARDRPGGVFQFF
TRBV6-2/TRBV6-3	few	TRBJ2-7	TRBD1	TGTGCCATCCCCCCGGGACAGGGGGGATGTGGCGAGCAGTACTTC	CAIPPGQGGCGEQYF
TRBV12-3/TRBV12-4	.	TRBJ2-7	.	TGTGCCAGCAGTTTAGCCGGTGTCGAGCAGTACTTC	CASSLAGVEQYF
TRBV11-2	.	TRBJ1-1	.	TGTGCCAGCACCCCAGGGAGAGAGAGGAACACTGAAGCTTTCTTT	CASTPGRERNTEAFF
TRBV5-8	.	TRBJ1-1	TRBD1	TGTGCCAGCAGCTACGACAGGGAGAACACTGAAGCTTTCTTT	CASSYDRENTEAFF
TRBV7-9	many	TRBJ2-1	.	TGTGCCAGCAGCCTTGGTCTAGTTGGTGAGCAGTTCTTC	CASSLGLVGEQFF
TRBV20-1	many	TRBJ1-1	.	TGCAGTGCTAGTTACTTTGGGGGAAAGACTGAAGCTTTCTTT	CSASYFGGKTEAFF
TRBV9	medium-sized	TRBJ2-1	.	TGTGCCAGCAGCGTAGAACAGGGAGGGGACAATGAGCAGTTCTTC	CASSVEQGGDNEQFF
TRBV24-1	many	TRBJ1-5	.	TGTGCCACCAGTGATTTGCTTTTTGATCAGCCCCAGCATTTT	CATSDLLFDQPQHF